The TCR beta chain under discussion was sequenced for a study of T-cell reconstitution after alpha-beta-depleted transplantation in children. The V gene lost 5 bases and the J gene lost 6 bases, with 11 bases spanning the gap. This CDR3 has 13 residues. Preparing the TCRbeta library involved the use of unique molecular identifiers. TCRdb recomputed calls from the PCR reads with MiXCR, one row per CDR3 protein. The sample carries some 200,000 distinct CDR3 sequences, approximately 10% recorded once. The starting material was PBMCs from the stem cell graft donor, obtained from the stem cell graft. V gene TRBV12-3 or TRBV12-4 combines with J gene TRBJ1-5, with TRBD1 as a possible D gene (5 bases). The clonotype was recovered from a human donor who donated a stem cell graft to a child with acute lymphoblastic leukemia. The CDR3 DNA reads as TGTGCCAGCAGTAGACAGTACCTTCAGCCCCAGCATTTT. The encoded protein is CASSRQYLQPQHF.